Each of the 5 T cell receptor beta chains below was sequenced from the same sample in a study of blood T cell repertoires in COVID-19. Profiling relied on immunoSEQ multiplex PCR, and the TCRdb table lists in-frame clones only, not all of them. Among a few hundred thousand clones listed, more than 85% were seen once. Sequenced: PBMCs or T cells enriched from blood (not recorded which). These receptors all come from a young woman who had recovered from COVID-19.

The chain recombines TRBV6-5 with TRBJ2-4; TRBD2 is a possible D gene (6 bases). The V gene lost 4 bases and the J gene lost 6 bases, with 10 bases spanning the gap. Germline lookup yields CDR1 MNHEY and CDR2 SVGAGI. This CDR3 is built from 13 residues. This CDR3 reads CASSLGGTNIQYF. The CDR3 bases are TGTGCCAGCAGTTTGGGGGGAACAAACATTCAGTACTTC.

The genes are TRBV2 and TRBJ1-2, with TRBD1 as a possible D gene (5 bases). Germline CDR1 reads SNHLY; CDR2 reads FYNNEI. V was cut by 4 bases and J by 2 bases, with 11 bases left in between. The CDR3 runs 14 residues. Here the CDR3 reads CASSVGTGNYGYTF. Written as DNA, the CDR3 is TGTGCCAGCAGTGTAGGGACTGGGAACTATGGCTACACCTTC. Full variable domain (rest looked up from reference TRBV2 and TRBJ1-2): EPEVTQTPSHQVTQMGQEVILRCVPISNHLYFYWYRQILGQKVEFLVSFYNNEISEKSEIFDDQFSVERPDGSNFTLKIRSTKLEDSAMYFCASSVGTGNYGYTFGSGTRLTVV.

The genes are TRBV4-1 and TRBJ2-3, with 8 bases that match TRBD2. Trimming at V came to 2 bases and at J to 3 bases, leaving 4 bases not matched to a gene. Germline-derived CDR1 and CDR2 are MGHRA and YSYEKL. The CDR3 is made up of 15 amino acids. CDR3 amino acids: CASSQLGLATDTQYF. CDR3 DNA sequence: TGCGCCAGCAGCCAACTCGGACTAGCAACAGATACGCAGTATTTT.

The CDR3 sequence: CASSLGVGGRDTEAFF. CDR3 DNA sequence: TGCGCCAGCAGCTTGGGGGTGGGAGGGAGAGATACTGAAGCTTTCTTT. The genes are TRBV5-1 and TRBJ1-1; D is unclear. V shed 0 bases and J shed 5 bases, with 17 bases lying between them. Germline V lookup: CDR1 SGHRS, CDR2 YFSETQ. This CDR3 is built from 16 residues.

The genes are TRBV7-9 and TRBJ2-3; weak D call: TRBD2 (5 bases). CDR1 and CDR2 (germline): SEHNR, FQNEAQ (reference sequence). The length of the CDR3 is 15 residues. V was shortened by 3 bases and J by 4 bases, with 14 bases between the two germline ends. CDR3 residues: CASSFYGSGADTQYF. The CDR3 nucleotides are TGTGCCAGCAGCTTTTATGGGAGTGGGGCAGATACGCAGTATTTT.